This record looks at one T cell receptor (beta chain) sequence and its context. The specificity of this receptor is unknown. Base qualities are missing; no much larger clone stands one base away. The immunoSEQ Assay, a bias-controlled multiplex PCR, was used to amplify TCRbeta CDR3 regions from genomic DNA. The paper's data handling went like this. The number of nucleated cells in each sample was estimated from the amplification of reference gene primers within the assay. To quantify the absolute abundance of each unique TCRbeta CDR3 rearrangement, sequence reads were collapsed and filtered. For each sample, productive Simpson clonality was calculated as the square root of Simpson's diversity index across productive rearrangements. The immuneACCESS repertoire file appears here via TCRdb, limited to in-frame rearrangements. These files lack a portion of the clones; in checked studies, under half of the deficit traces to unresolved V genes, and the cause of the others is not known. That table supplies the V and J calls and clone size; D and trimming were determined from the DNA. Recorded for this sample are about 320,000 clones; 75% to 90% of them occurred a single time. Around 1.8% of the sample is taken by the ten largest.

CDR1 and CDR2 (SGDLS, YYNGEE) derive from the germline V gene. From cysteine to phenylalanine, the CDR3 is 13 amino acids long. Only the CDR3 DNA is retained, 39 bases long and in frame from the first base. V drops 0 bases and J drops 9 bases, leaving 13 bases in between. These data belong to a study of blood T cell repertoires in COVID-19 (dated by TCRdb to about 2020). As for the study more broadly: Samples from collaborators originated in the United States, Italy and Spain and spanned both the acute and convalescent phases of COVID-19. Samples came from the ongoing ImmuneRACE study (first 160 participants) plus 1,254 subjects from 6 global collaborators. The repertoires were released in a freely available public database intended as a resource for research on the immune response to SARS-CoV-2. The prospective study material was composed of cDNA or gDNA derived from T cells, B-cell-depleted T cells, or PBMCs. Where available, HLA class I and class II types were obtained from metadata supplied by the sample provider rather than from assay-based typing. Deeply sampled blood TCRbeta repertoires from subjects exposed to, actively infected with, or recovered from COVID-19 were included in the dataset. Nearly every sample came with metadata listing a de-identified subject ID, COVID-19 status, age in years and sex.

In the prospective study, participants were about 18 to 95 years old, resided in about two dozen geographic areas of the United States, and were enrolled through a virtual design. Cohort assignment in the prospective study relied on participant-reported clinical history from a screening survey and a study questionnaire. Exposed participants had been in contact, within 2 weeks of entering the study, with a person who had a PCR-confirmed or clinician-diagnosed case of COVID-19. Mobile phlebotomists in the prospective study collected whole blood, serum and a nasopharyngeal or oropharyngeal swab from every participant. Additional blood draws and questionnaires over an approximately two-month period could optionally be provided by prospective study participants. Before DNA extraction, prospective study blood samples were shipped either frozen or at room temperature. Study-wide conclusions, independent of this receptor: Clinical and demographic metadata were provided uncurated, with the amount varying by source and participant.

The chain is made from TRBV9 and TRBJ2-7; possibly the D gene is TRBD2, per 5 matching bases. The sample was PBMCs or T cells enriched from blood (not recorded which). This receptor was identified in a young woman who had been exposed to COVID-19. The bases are TGTGCCAGCAGCGTAGCGCCCGGGAATGTGCAGTACTTC. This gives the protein CASSVAPGNVQYF.